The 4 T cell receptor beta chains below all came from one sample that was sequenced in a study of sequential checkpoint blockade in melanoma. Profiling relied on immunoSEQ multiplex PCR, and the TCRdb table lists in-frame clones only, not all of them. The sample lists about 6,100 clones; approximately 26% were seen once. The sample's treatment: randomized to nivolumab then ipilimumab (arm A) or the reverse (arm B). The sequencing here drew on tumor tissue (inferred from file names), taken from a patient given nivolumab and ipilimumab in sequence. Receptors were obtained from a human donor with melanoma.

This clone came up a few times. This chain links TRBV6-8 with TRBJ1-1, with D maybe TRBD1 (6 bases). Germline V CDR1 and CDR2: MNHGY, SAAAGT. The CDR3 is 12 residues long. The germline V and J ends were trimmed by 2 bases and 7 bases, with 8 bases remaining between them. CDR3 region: CASSYQQGEAFF. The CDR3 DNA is TGTGCCAGCAGTTACCAACAGGGTGAAGCTTTCTTT.

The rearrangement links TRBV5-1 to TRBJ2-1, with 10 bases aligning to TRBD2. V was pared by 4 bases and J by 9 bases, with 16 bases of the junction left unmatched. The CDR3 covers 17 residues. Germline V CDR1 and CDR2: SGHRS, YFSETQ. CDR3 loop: CASSPGGLAGVYSEQFF. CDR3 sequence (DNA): TGCGCCAGCAGCCCCGGAGGGCTAGCGGGAGTCTATAGTGAGCAGTTCTTC.

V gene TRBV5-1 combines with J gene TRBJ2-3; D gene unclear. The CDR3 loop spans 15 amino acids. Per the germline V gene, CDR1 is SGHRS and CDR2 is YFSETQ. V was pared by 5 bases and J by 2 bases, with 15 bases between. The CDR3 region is CASRLSGVNTDTQYF. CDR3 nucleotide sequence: TGCGCCAGCAGGTTGAGTGGGGTTAACACAGATACGCAGTATTTT. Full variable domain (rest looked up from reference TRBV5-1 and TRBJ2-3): KAGVTQTPRYLIKTRGQQVTLSCSPISGHRSVSWYQQTPGQGLQFLFEYFSETQRNKGNFPGRFSGRQFSNSRSEMNVSTLELGDSALYLCASRLSGVNTDTQYFGPGTRLTVL.

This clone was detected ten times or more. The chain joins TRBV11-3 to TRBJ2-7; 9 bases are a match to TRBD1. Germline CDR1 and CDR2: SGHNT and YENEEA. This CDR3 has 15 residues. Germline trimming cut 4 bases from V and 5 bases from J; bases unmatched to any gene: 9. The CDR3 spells CASSYADRGKDEQYF. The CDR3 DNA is TGTGCCAGCAGCTACGCGGACAGGGGTAAGGACGAGCAGTACTTC. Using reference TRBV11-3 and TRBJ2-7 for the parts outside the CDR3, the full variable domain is EAGVVQSPRYKIIEKKQPVAFWCNPISGHNTLYWYLQNLGQGPELLIRYENEEAVDDSQLPKDRFSAERLKGVDSTLKIQPAELGDSAVYLCASSYADRGKDEQYFGPGTRLTVT.